A selection of T cell receptor beta chains follows, all from one sample in a study of cytomegalovirus exposure and HLA in healthy donors. Sequencing used immunoSEQ multiplex PCR; TCRdb keeps in-frame clones, though not all of them. The data show about 67,000 clones, 68% seen once. Sequenced input: PBMCs. These receptors came from a young woman in good health and CMV-seronegative. The CDR3 runs from the conserved cysteine through the conserved F or W. A D gene is named only where the DNA matches it firmly. Clone size is shown for a subset of rows, as once, few, many or a class of expanded clone.

NA	TRBD2	TRBV6-6	TRBJ2-4	TGTGCCAGCAGTTCCCCTAATTATCGGGGGGACATTCAGTACTTC	CASSSPNYRGDIQYF
NA	TRBD2	TRBV7-8	TRBJ2-3	TGTGCCAGCAGCTTAGTTTCCGGACTAGCGGGGGGGACAGATACGCAGTATTTT	CASSLVSGLAGGTDTQYF
NA	TRBD1	TRBV11-3	TRBJ2-1	TGTGCCAGCAGCTCATACCGGACAGGGGTCTATGAGCAGTTCTTC	CASSSYRTGVYEQFF
few	NA	TRBV6-1	TRBJ1-2	TGTGCCAGCAGTGAAAGGGCCAGGGGATTCGGCTACACCTTC	CASSERARGFGYTF
NA	NA	TRBV6-1	TRBJ1-5	TGTGCCAGCAGTGAATATTCGACTGATCAGCCCCAGCATTTT	CASSEYSTDQPQHF
NA	TRBD2	TRBV10-3	TRBJ2-3	TGTGCCATCAGGACTAGCCTGGGGGACACAGATACGCAGTATTTT	CAIRTSLGDTDTQYF
once	NA	TRBV18	TRBJ1-1	TGTGCCAGCTCAATCACGGACAGTAACACTGAAGCTTTCTTT	CASSITDSNTEAFF
NA	NA	TRBV28	TRBJ2-7	TGTGCCAGCAAAGGGACTGTCTACGAGCAGTACTTC	CASKGTVYEQYF
NA	TRBD1	TRBV30	TRBJ1-2	TGTGCCTCGAGCCCCTATCAGGGGGGCTATGGCTACACCTTC	CASSPYQGGYGYTF
NA	TRBD2	TRBV6-5	TRBJ2-7	TGTGCCAGCCGGGACCCAGGGAGGGTCGAGCAGTACTTC	CASRDPGRVEQYF
once	TRBD1	TRBV15	TRBJ2-2	TGTGCCACCAGCAGTAAAGACAGGGGGCTTCACGGGGAGCTGTTTTTT	CATSSKDRGLHGELFF
once	NA	TRBV18	TRBJ1-1	TGTGCCAGCTCACCGTCTCGGGAGAGCACTGAAGCTTTCTTT	CASSPSRESTEAFF
NA	TRBD2	TRBV7-8	TRBJ2-2	TGTGCCAGCAGCTTAGGTCTAGCGGCTCGGAACACCGGGGAGCTGTTTTTT	CASSLGLAARNTGELFF
NA	TRBD1	TRBV25-1	TRBJ2-3	TGTGCCAGCAGTGAATCTTGGGGACAGGGCTATCTTTTT	CASSESWGQGYLF
few	TRBD1	TRBV7-8	TRBJ1-5	TGTGCCAGCAGCCTCTCTCTGGACAGGGTCTATAGCAATCAGCCCCAGCATTTT	CASSLSLDRVYSNQPQHF
NA	TRBD2	TRBV5-1	TRBJ2-1	TGCGCCAGCAGCTCTGGATTGGTAGCGGGGGCCAATGAGCAGTTCTTC	CASSSGLVAGANEQFF
NA	NA	TRBV27	TRBJ2-3	TGTGCCAGCAGTTTGTGGACAGGCACAGATACGCAGTATTTT	CASSLWTGTDTQYF
NA	NA	TRBV6-1	TRBJ2-6	TGTGCCAGCAGTGAAGTTTACTCTGGGGCCAACGTCCTGACTTTC	CASSEVYSGANVLTF
few	TRBD1	TRBV7-9	TRBJ1-2	TGTGCCAGCAGCTTAGGGACAGGGGGTGGCTACACCTTC	CASSLGTGGGYTF
few	NA	TRBV10-3	TRBJ1-2	TGTGCCATCAGAAGTAGGGGAGGGATAGAAGGCTACACCTTC	CAIRSRGGIEGYTF
few	NA	TRBV4-1	TRBJ2-6	TGCGCCAGCAGCCAAGTCTATGATAGCTCTGGGGCCAACGTCCTGACTTTC	CASSQVYDSSGANVLTF
NA	TRBD2	TRBV30	TRBJ2-3	TGTGCCTGGAGTTATGTAGCGGGGGGGAGAGATACGCAGTATTTT	CAWSYVAGGRDTQYF
NA	NA	TRBV5-4	TRBJ2-7	TGTGCCAGCAGCTTGGTGGGCAGCTACGAGCAGTACTTC	CASSLVGSYEQYF
few	NA	TRBV6-1	TRBJ2-7	TGTGCCAGCAGTGAAGGTGGGGCCTCCTACGAGCAGTACTTC	CASSEGGASYEQYF
NA	TRBD1	TRBV10-3	TRBJ1-6	TGTGCCATCAGTGAGTCACAGGGGAATTCACCCCTCCACTTT	CAISESQGNSPLHF
NA	NA	TRBV14	TRBJ2-5	TGTGCCAGCAGCCCTACCCCCACAGGGATTAGGCGGTTGGAGACCCAGTACTTC	CASSPTPTGIRRLETQYF
NA	NA	TRBV28	TRBJ2-1	TGTGCCAGCAGTTTCCCAGGGACCTACAATGAGCAGTTCTTC	CASSFPGTYNEQFF
NA	TRBD1	TRBV6-1	TRBJ2-2	TGTGCCAGCAGTGCCCCGGACAGGGCGGGCACCGGGGAGCTGTTTTTT	CASSAPDRAGTGELFF
NA	NA	TRBV6-5	TRBJ1-2	TGTGCCAGCAGTAAGGGGGTCGGCTACACCTTC	CASSKGVGYTF
NA	TRBD1	TRBV7-2	TRBJ1-2	TGTGCCAGCAGCACTAGGACAGGGTCGGGTGGCTACACCTTC	CASSTRTGSGGYTF
NA	NA	TRBV5-8	TRBJ1-3	TGTGCCAGCTTGGACAGATTATCTGGAAACACCATATATTTT	CASLDRLSGNTIYF
NA	NA	TRBV28	TRBJ2-3	TGTGCCAGCAGTTTTCTGGGGCGACGCACAGATACGCAGTATTTT	CASSFLGRRTDTQYF
NA	TRBD1	TRBV27	TRBJ1-5	TGTGCCAGCAGTTTACCCGACAGGGGAGGCAATCAGCCCCAGCATTTT	CASSLPDRGGNQPQHF
NA	TRBD1	TRBV29-1	TRBJ2-3	TGCAGCGTTGACCAAGGACAGGGGACAGATACGCAGTATTTT	CSVDQGQGTDTQYF
few	TRBD1	TRBV7-9	TRBJ1-4	TGTGCCAGCAGCTTAAGACAGGGAAATGAAAAACTGTTTTTT	CASSLRQGNEKLFF
few	TRBD1	TRBV4-1	TRBJ1-2	TGCGCCAGCAGCCCGACGACAGGGGCTTATGGCTACACCTTC	CASSPTTGAYGYTF
NA	TRBD1	TRBV7-9	TRBJ2-7	TGTGCCAGCAGCCCCCGGGGTAGGGACAGGGTAACCTACGAGCAGTACTTC	CASSPRGRDRVTYEQYF